This note documents a single TCR beta chain sequence. Amplification used 60 Vbeta primers and 13 Jbeta primers. Here immunoSEQ multiplex PCR was the method, and the copy in TCRdb shows in-frame clones only, minus some. The repertoire consists of around 230,000 clones, with 85% occurring once and the leading ten covering about 0.25%. The data stem from a study of cytomegalovirus exposure and HLA in healthy donors. Germline CDR1 is SEHNR and CDR2 is FQNEAQ (reference sequence). V gave up 8 bases and J gave up 7 bases; unmatched junction bases: 8. This CDR3 is built from 13 residues. The sample taken for sequencing was PBMCs. The chain couples TRBV7-9 to TRBJ2-1, with 7 bases that match TRBD2. This receptor was obtained from a girl aged 2-10 years in good health and CMV-seronegative. DNA of the CDR3: TGTGCCAGCGAAGAATGGGGAGGGAATGAGCAGTTCTTC. It encodes CASEEWGGNEQFF.